These 27 T cell receptor beta chains originate from one sample sequenced in a study of blood T cell repertoires in COVID-19. Some clones are missing from TCRdb's copy, which holds only in-frame ones; the method was immunoSEQ multiplex PCR. In the table there are fewer than 350,000 clones, roughly 85% of which are singletons. Sequencing used PBMCs or T cells enriched from blood (not recorded which). These receptors all come from a woman aged 35 to 49 who had recovered from COVID-19.

For this clone: Other nucleotide sequences in the sample specify the same CDR3. The CDR3 loop is CASSLSSGSTDTQYF. The DNA for the CDR3 is TGTGCCAGCAGTTTATCTAGCGGGAGCACAGATACGCAGTATTTT. The chain couples TRBV28 to TRBJ2-3; 8 nucleotides agree with TRBD2. The J segment lost 0 bases and the V segment lost 1 base, leaving 0 bases of the junction unmatched. The CDR3 totals 15 residues. Per the germline V gene, CDR1 is MDHEN and CDR2 is SYDVKM.

This clone appeared a single time. The genes are TRBV5-8 and TRBJ1-2; the D is unclear. Per germline, CDR1 SGHTS and CDR2 YDEGEE. CDR3 length: 16 amino acids. The V and J ends lost 4 bases and 5 bases respectively, with 21 bases between them. CDR3 bases: TGTGCCAGCAGCATGGAACCCGCCGGGAAGTTATATGGCTACACCTTC. Translated: CASSMEPAGKLYGYTF.

The chain joins TRBV24-1 to TRBJ2-2; D is unclear. Trimming stripped 4 bases from V and 6 bases from J, with 8 bases between. The CDR3 is made up of 13 amino acids. The germline V gene has CDR1 KGHDR and CDR2 SFDVKD. The CDR3 reads CATSDQASGELFF. In nucleotides, the CDR3 is TGTGCCACCAGTGACCAAGCCTCCGGGGAGCTGTTTTTT.

The chain employs TRBV2 and TRBJ2-7, with 7 bases matching TRBD1. Trimming took 6 bases from V and 1 from J; bases not matched to a gene: 12. CDR3 length equals 16 residues. Germline loops: CDR1 SNHLY, CDR2 FYNNEI. In DNA form, the CDR3 reads TGTGCCAGCAGGGCGAGACAGGGAATCGGATCCTACGAGCAGTACTTC. Its protein is CASRARQGIGSYEQYF.

This clone occurred once. This rearrangement joins TRBV27 to TRBJ2-3, with 10 bases that match TRBD1. V dropped 4 bases and J dropped 6; count of bases not matched to a gene: 4. From germline, CDR1 is MNHEY and CDR2 SMNVEV (reference sequence). The CDR3 has 14 amino acids. The CDR3 spells CASSSGQGMDTQYF. CDR3 DNA: TGTGCCAGCAGTTCGGGACAGGGGATGGATACGCAGTATTTT.

The rearrangement uses TRBV11-2 and TRBJ2-2; no firm D call. Trimming removed 5 bases from V and 1 base from J, with 11 bases in between. This CDR3 is 15 amino acids long. The germline CDR1 and CDR2 sequences are SGHAT and FQNNGV. As DNA, the CDR3 is TGTGCCAGCAGCCATACAATTGGGAACACCGGGGAGCTGTTTTTT. It translates to CASSHTIGNTGELFF.

The chain carries TRBV18 and TRBJ1-2; D unresolved. CDR1 and CDR2 (germline): KGHSH, LQKENI. V lost 3 bases and J 8 bases, leaving 31 bases between the germline ends. This CDR3 region has 19 residues. The CDR3 DNA follows: TGTGCCAGCTCACCCTCTCCACCGACTTCAGGAACCAACCGCGGGGGCTACACCTTC. It specifies CASSPSPPTSGTNRGGYTF.

The genes are TRBV7-2 and TRBJ2-1; D is perhaps TRBD2 (6 bases). Germline V lookup: CDR1 SGHTA, CDR2 FQGNSA. Trimming shortened V by 7 bases and J by 2 bases, and 15 bases separated the two germline ends. This CDR3 region has 15 residues. The CDR3 here is CASTPPEGPYNEQFF. CDR3 in DNA: TGTGCCAGCACCCCCCCGGAGGGACCCTACAATGAGCAGTTCTTC.

This chain joins TRBV19 and TRBJ2-1; no definite D call. Looked up from germline, CDR1 is LNHDA and CDR2 is SQIVND (reference sequence). The V end was cut by 3 bases, the J end by 6 bases, with 12 bases between. This CDR3 contains 14 residues. The chain's CDR3 is CASSMRTSTNEQFF. The CDR3 bases are TGTGCCAGTAGTATGCGCACGTCCACCAATGAGCAGTTCTTC.

The chain recombines TRBV3-1 (or the pseudogene TRBV3-2) with TRBJ1-6; TRBD1 matches at 7 bases. The V gene end was trimmed by 0 bases and the J gene end by 12 bases; junction bases not matched to a gene: 11. This CDR3 is 16 amino acids long. Germline loops: CDR1 LGHDT, CDR2 YNNKEL (reference sequence). The CDR3 nucleotides are TGTGCCAGCAGCCAAGAAGGGGGGACAGTGCTTCGACCCCTCCACTTT. Residues: CASSQEGGTVLRPLHF.

This clone has only a few counts. The chain uses TRBV27 and TRBJ2-1; weak D call: TRBD2 (6 bases). V lost 3 bases to trimming and J lost 2 bases, with 11 bases between them. The CDR3 contains 15 residues. Germline loops: CDR1 MNHEY, CDR2 SMNVEV (reference sequence). The CDR3 is CASSFQGGTYNEQFF. The CDR3 nucleotides read TGTGCCAGCAGTTTCCAGGGAGGCACCTACAATGAGCAGTTCTTC.

The chain recombines TRBV11-2 with TRBJ2-7, with a possible D match to TRBD1 (7 bases). The V end lost 4 bases, the J end lost 1 base, and 23 bases lay between the germline ends. Germline CDR1 reads SGHAT; CDR2 reads FQNNGV. The CDR3 extends over 18 amino acids. CDR3 nucleotide sequence: TGTGCCAGCAGCTCCTTTTTGAGGGTGGCAGGGGGGTCCTACGAGCAGTACTTC. Translating gives CASSSFLRVAGGSYEQYF.

V is TRBV13 and J is TRBJ1-4, with D hard to call. Germline-derived CDR1 and CDR2 are PRHDT and FYEKMQ (reference sequence). The V end lost 6 bases, the J end lost 8 bases, and 13 bases lay between the germline ends. There are 13 residues in the CDR3. CDR3 coding DNA: TGTGCCAGCAGTCACGGGAGTGAAGAAAAACTGTTTTTT. This sequence encodes CASSHGSEEKLFF.

V is TRBV3-1 (or the pseudogene TRBV3-2) and J is TRBJ2-1, with TRBD2 matching over 14 bases. This CDR3 spans 18 amino acids. V lost 4 bases and J lost 1; bases outside the gene matches: 6. CDR1 LGHDT and CDR2 YNNKEL come from the germline V gene (reference sequence). In nucleotides, the CDR3 is TGTGCCAGCAGCCTCGGGACTAGCGGGAGCGGGTCCTACAATGAGCAGTTCTTC. Protein sequence: CASSLGTSGSGSYNEQFF.

This chain connects TRBV6-5 to TRBJ1-1; D not resolved. Trimming shortened V by 6 bases and J by 3 bases, and 8 bases separated the two germline ends. CDR1 MNHEY and CDR2 SVGAGI come from the germline V gene. The CDR3 is 12 residues long. The CDR3 here is CASRPHYTEAFF. For the CDR3, the DNA is TGTGCCAGCAGACCTCACTACACTGAAGCTTTCTTT.

V and J are TRBV6-2 or TRBV6-3 and TRBJ2-5; 9 bases are a match to TRBD2. The CDR3 extends over 18 amino acids. J lost 4 bases, V lost 1 base, and 13 bases had no gene match. Germline-derived CDR1 and CDR2 are MNHEY and SVGEGT. The CDR3 nucleotides are TGTGCCAGCAGTTACTTATCCGGTAGCGGGAGATTTTTAGAGACCCAGTACTTC. Amino acid sequence: CASSYLSGSGRFLETQYF.

CDR3 bases: TGTGCCAGCAGCTTGGCCAGGGGGATCAACTATGGCTACACCTTC. It yields the protein CASSLARGINYGYTF. The chain is built from TRBV5-4 and TRBJ1-2; 7 bases match TRBD1. The CDR3 runs 15 residues. The ends lost 0 bases at V and 2 bases at J; junction bases unmatched: 4. Germline CDR1 is SGHNT and CDR2 is YYREEE (reference sequence).

A note on this clone: This sample also contains other DNA sequences that code for the same CDR3. The V and J genes are TRBV9 and TRBJ1-2, with 7 bases fitting TRBD1. This CDR3 spans 14 amino acids. Trimming took 0 bases from V and 3 from J; bases not matched to a gene: 2. Germline lookup yields CDR1 SGDLS and CDR2 YYNGEE. The CDR3 bases are TGTGCCAGCAGCGTAGGTACAGGGGACTATGGCTACACCTTC. It translates to CASSVGTGDYGYTF. The whole variable domain, remainder taken from reference TRBV9 and TRBJ1-2, is DSGVTQTPKHLITATGQRVTLRCSPRSGDLSVYWYQQSLDQGLQFLIQYYNGEERAKGNILERFSAQQFPDLHSELNLSSLELGDSALYFCASSVGTGDYGYTFGSGTRLTVV.

This chain links TRBV3-1 (or the pseudogene TRBV3-2) with TRBJ2-1; D is perhaps TRBD2 (5 bases). The CDR3 contains 10 residues. Germline CDR1 and CDR2: LGHDT and YNNKEL (reference sequence). Trimming took off 8 bases at V and 9 bases at J, with 8 bases between the two ends. CDR3 DNA sequence: TGTGCCAGCGCCGGGATTGAGCAGTTCTTC. Protein sequence: CASAGIEQFF.

About this clone itself: The sample holds other DNA sequences that translate to the same CDR3. J is TRBJ1-6 and V is TRBV27; unclear D gene. V lost 8 bases and J 7 bases, leaving 9 bases between the germline ends. CDR1 is MNHEY and CDR2 is SMNVEV in the germline V gene (reference sequence). The CDR3 has 12 residues. In nucleotides, the CDR3 is TGTGCCAGCTCTCTCTTGAATTCACCCCTCCACTTT. Its protein is CASSLLNSPLHF.

This chain uses TRBV9 with TRBJ2-6, with 7 bases matching TRBD1. Trimming cost V 0 bases and J 3 bases; bases outside gene matches: 3. This CDR3 has 16 amino acids. Germline CDR1 SGDLS, CDR2 YYNGEE. Written as DNA, the CDR3 is TGTGCCAGCAGCGTAGCCAGGGGGTATGGGGCCAACGTCCTGACTTTC. It codes for CASSVARGYGANVLTF. Combining the CDR3 with reference TRBV9 and TRBJ2-6 gives the whole variable domain DSGVTQTPKHLITATGQRVTLRCSPRSGDLSVYWYQQSLDQGLQFLIQYYNGEERAKGNILERFSAQQFPDLHSELNLSSLELGDSALYFCASSVARGYGANVLTFGAGSRLTVL.

Worth noting for this clone: Other DNA variants within this sample encode the same CDR3. The rearrangement links TRBV30 to TRBJ1-5; D call uncertain. This CDR3 is built from 14 residues. The V end lost 1 base, the J end lost 4 bases, and 11 bases lay between the germline ends. From germline, CDR1 is GTSNPN and CDR2 SVGIG (reference sequence). The CDR3 reads CAWSGGGGNQPQHF. CDR3 sequence (DNA): TGTGCCTGGAGTGGAGGCGGTGGGAATCAGCCCCAGCATTTT.

A few counts support this clone. V and J are TRBV19 and TRBJ1-3; D unresolved. The CDR3 covers 15 residues. Trimming removed 6 bases at V and 0 bases at J, with 12 bases between. Germline V CDR1 and CDR2: LNHDA, SQIVND (reference sequence). The CDR3 reads CASRRLGLSGNTIYF. The CDR3 DNA reads TGTGCCAGTAGGCGGCTCGGTCTCTCTGGAAACACCATATATTTT.

The V and J genes are TRBV6-1 and TRBJ2-2, with a possible D match to TRBD1 (5 bases). The CDR3 contains 12 residues. Germline-derived CDR1 and CDR2 are MNHNS and SASEGT. V lost 3 bases, J lost 6 bases, and 5 bases lay in between. The CDR3 is CASSDRAGELFF. Here the CDR3 DNA reads TGTGCCAGCAGTGACAGGGCCGGGGAGCTGTTTTTT.

This chain joins TRBV6-1 and TRBJ2-7; perhaps TRBD2 as D (7 bases). Germline V gene data show CDR1 as MNHNS and CDR2 as SASEGT. V was trimmed by 0 bases and J by 5 bases, leaving 14 bases between them. This CDR3 comprises 15 residues. The CDR3 nucleotides read TGTGCCAGCAGTGAAGCTACAGCGGGACAAGACGAGCAGTACTTC. Its translation is CASSEATAGQDEQYF.

This clone is a singleton in its sample. The J gene is TRBJ2-1, the V gene TRBV5-1, with 12 bases matching TRBD2. J lost 7 bases, V lost 4 bases, and 6 bases had no gene match. The CDR3 sequence is 15 residues long. The germline CDR1 and CDR2 sequences are SGHRS and YFSETQ. The CDR3 DNA reads as TGCGCCAGCAGCATACTAGCGGGAGGTAGTAATGAGCAGTTCTTC. Its translation is CASSILAGGSNEQFF.

This chain links TRBV3-1 (or the pseudogene TRBV3-2) with TRBJ1-2; 7 positions agree with TRBD1. This CDR3 contains 15 residues. V was pared by 1 base and J by 0 bases, with 2 bases of the junction left unmatched. CDR1 is LGHDT and CDR2 is YNNKEL in the germline V gene (reference sequence). CDR3 region: CASSQVDRPNYGYTF. The CDR3 coding sequence is TGTGCCAGCAGCCAAGTGGACAGGCCTAACTATGGCTACACCTTC.